This T cell receptor (beta chain) appears in the sequencing data of a study of regulatory T cells in long-lasting Graves disease. Noted time point: persistent/refractory GD, antithyroid drugs over 5 years with positive TRAb. The TCR library used RNA extracted from PBMCs. American Thyroid Association guidelines were used to diagnose Graves' disease. The study, taken as a whole, reports: Compared with new cases, persistent Graves' patients showed reduced TCR diversity. Persistent disease favored TRBV28, TRBJ1-2 and TRBJ2-5.

Unmatched junction bases numbered 8, after V lost 8 bases and J lost 10 bases. CDR3 length: 14 residues. Germline-derived CDR1 and CDR2 are MNHNS and SASEGT. Arm-PCR of CDR3 regions and iRepertoire HTBI primers were used to build TCR beta libraries. TCRdb fed the multiplex PCR reads into MiXCR, producing one record per CDR3 protein. The data show about 470,000 distinct CDR3 sequences, around 21% seen once. Ten or more counts support this clonotype. Its antigen is unidentified. The sequences come from peripheral blood mononuclear cells (PBMCs), collected when the disease was refractory, from a patient treated with antithyroid drugs. The V and J genes are TRBV6-1 and TRBJ2-5; 15 bases align to TRBD2. The TCR sequence derives from a female donor with Graves disease. Here the CDR3 DNA reads TGTGCCAGCTCCCCCGGGACTAGCGGGAGGAACCAGTACTTC. Translation: CASSPGTSGRNQYF.